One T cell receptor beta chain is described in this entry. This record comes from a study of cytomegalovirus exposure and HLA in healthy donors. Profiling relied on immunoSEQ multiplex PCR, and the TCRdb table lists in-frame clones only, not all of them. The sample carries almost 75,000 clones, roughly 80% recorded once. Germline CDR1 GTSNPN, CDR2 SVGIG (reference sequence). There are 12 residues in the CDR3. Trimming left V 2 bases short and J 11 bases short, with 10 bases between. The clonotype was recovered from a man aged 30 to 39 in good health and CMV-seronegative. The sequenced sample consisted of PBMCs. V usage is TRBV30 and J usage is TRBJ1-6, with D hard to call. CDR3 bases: TGTGCCTGGAGTTGGGCCGGTCCACCCCTCCACTTT. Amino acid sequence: CAWSWAGPPLHF.